What follows are 32 T cell receptor beta chains derived from one specimen sequenced in a study of blood T cell repertoires in COVID-19. Repertoires were generated with immunoSEQ multiplex PCR, while TCRdb's copy carries only in-frame clones and drops some. This sample yields about 270,000 clones, of which over 80% are seen a single time; approximately 4% belongs to the top ten. The sequenced sample consisted of PBMCs or T cells enriched from blood (not recorded which). The receptor set was obtained from a woman aged 25 to 39 with acute COVID-19.

The rearrangement links TRBV24-1 to TRBJ2-3; 14 bases map to TRBD2. J was trimmed by 3 bases and V by 4 bases; bases with no gene match: 2. The CDR3 length is 16 residues. Germline V gives CDR1 KGHDR, CDR2 SFDVKD. CDR3: CATSDRLAGGTDTQYF. The CDR3 nucleotides are TGTGCCACCAGTGACCGACTAGCGGGAGGGACAGATACGCAGTATTTT.

The sample holds a few counts of this clone. The V gene is TRBV5-1, the J gene TRBJ2-5; TRBD2 matches at 13 bases. V was clipped by 4 bases and J by 5 bases; unmatched bases: 8. CDR1 is SGHRS, CDR2 YFSETQ, per germline. The CDR3 length is 16 residues. The chain's CDR3 is CASSEGTSGIRETQYF. The CDR3 nucleotides are TGCGCCAGCAGCGAGGGGACTAGCGGGATACGGGAGACCCAGTACTTC.

The chain uses TRBV30 and TRBJ2-1; no clear D gene. Germline CDR1 is GTSNPN and CDR2 is SVGIG (reference sequence). Between the trimmed V and J ends, which lost 7 bases and 9 bases, there was a span of 16 bases. This CDR3 spans 12 amino acids. The CDR3 DNA sequence: TGTGCCTATACCCCCGTCGGCGGTGAGCAGTTCTTC. It is translated as CAYTPVGGEQFF.

The chain recombines TRBV5-1 with TRBJ1-3; D remains unclear. This CDR3 is built from 14 residues. Germline CDR1 reads SGHRS; CDR2 reads YFSETQ. The V end lost 0 bases, the J end lost 3 bases, and 7 bases lay between the germline ends. In nucleotides, the CDR3 is TGCGCCAGCAGCTTGGCCGGGATTGGAAACACCATATATTTT. Translating gives CASSLAGIGNTIYF.

V gene TRBV14 combines with J gene TRBJ2-7; perhaps TRBD2 as D (5 bases). Germline V gives CDR1 SGHDN, CDR2 FVKESK. This CDR3 comprises 14 residues. Trimming stripped 0 bases from V and 6 bases from J, with 12 bases between. The CDR3 loop is CASSQDLRTGEQYF. The DNA for the CDR3 is TGTGCCAGCAGCCAAGATCTACGGACTGGCGAGCAGTACTTC.

This chain's CDR3 is CSVEKGTSQARNEQFF. In nucleotides, the CDR3 is TGCAGCGTTGAGAAAGGGACTAGTCAAGCTCGCAATGAGCAGTTCTTC. The rearrangement joins TRBV29-1 to TRBJ2-1; 8 nucleotides align to TRBD2. The ends lost 3 bases at V and 6 bases at J; junction bases unmatched: 13. The CDR3 is made up of 16 amino acids. Germline CDR1 is SQVTM and CDR2 is ANQGSEA.

The rearrangement uses TRBV7-8 and TRBJ2-7, with TRBD2 identical over 7 bases. CDR3 length: 14 amino acids. In germline, CDR1 is SGHVS, CDR2 FQNEAQ. V shed 5 bases, J shed 2 bases, and the junction held 6 bases outside the gene matches. CDR3 sequence: CASSPGLGPYEQYF. CDR3 nucleotide sequence: TGTGCCAGCAGCCCCGGACTAGGGCCCTACGAGCAGTACTTC.

This clone was seen once. The J gene is TRBJ2-5, the V gene TRBV5-4; 9 positions agree with TRBD2. The CDR3 is made up of 17 amino acids. CDR1 is SGHNT and CDR2 is YYREEE in the germline V gene (reference sequence). With 2 bases clipped from V and 4 bases from J, the junction kept 12 bases outside the gene matches. CDR3 bases: TGTGCCAGCAGCTTCGAGGGGGCTAGCGGGATAATAGAGACCCAGTACTTC. This sequence encodes CASSFEGASGIIETQYF.

The count of this clone is one. The V gene is TRBV13, the J gene TRBJ2-1, with 10 bases aligning to TRBD1. The V and J ends lost 5 bases and 8 bases, in that order; junction bases with no gene match: 9. CDR3 length: 15 amino acids. In germline, CDR1 is PRHDT, CDR2 FYEKMQ (reference sequence). The chain's CDR3 is CASSQGGQGLHEQFF. The DNA of the CDR3 is TGTGCCAGCAGCCAGGGGGGACAGGGGCTCCATGAGCAGTTCTTC.

The sample holds one count of this clone. This sequence joins TRBV6-5 and TRBJ1-2; 8 bases fit TRBD1. The CDR3 contains 15 residues. The junction had 3 bases not matched to a gene; V was cut back by 0 bases and J by 3 bases. Germline V gene data show CDR1 as MNHEY and CDR2 as SVGAGI. The CDR3 here is CASSYSQGAYYGYTF. The CDR3 bases are TGTGCCAGCAGTTACTCCCAGGGGGCATACTATGGCTACACCTTC.

This clone was counted a single time. The V and J genes are TRBV15 and TRBJ1-1, with D hard to call. V was clipped by 2 bases and J by 1 base, with 5 bases between them. Germline CDR1 reads LNHNV; CDR2 reads YYDKDF (reference sequence). The CDR3 is made up of 13 amino acids. In DNA form, the CDR3 reads TGTGCCACCAGCAGACCAGAGAACACTGAAGCTTTCTTT. Its translation is CATSRPENTEAFF.

The chain carries TRBV18 and TRBJ2-3, with 12 bases fitting TRBD2. The CDR3 length is 16 residues. The V segment lost 3 bases and the J segment 4 bases; nucleotides outside the gene matches: 5. Germline V gives CDR1 KGHSH, CDR2 LQKENI. The CDR3: CASSPRLAGAPDTQYF. As DNA, the CDR3 is TGTGCCAGCTCACCGCGACTAGCGGGAGCTCCAGATACGCAGTATTTT.

The chain uses TRBV29-1 and TRBJ1-1; 11 nucleotides align to TRBD1. This CDR3 is built from 14 residues. The V gene's germline CDR1 is SQVTM and CDR2 ANQGSEA. Germline trimming cut 6 bases from V and 1 base from J; bases unmatched to any gene: 4. The DNA of the CDR3 is TGCAGCGTGTGGACAGGGGGCGAGAACACTGAAGCTTTCTTT. It codes for CSVWTGGENTEAFF.

In its sample, this clone was seen a few times. The chain combines TRBV11-2 with TRBJ2-2; 7 bases match TRBD1. V lost 5 bases to trimming and J lost 7 bases; unmatched junction nucleotides: 7. This CDR3 has 14 residues. Germline-derived CDR1 and CDR2 are SGHAT and FQNNGV. The CDR3 bases are TGTGCCAGCAGCCAAGGACAGGACGGCGGGGAGCTGTTTTTT. Protein sequence: CASSQGQDGGELFF.

The chain uses TRBV10-1 and TRBJ2-3, with TRBD2 identical over 7 bases. CDR3 size: 15 residues. The junction had 8 bases not matched to a gene; V was cut back by 6 bases and J by 2 bases. The germline CDR1 and CDR2 sequences are WNHNN and SYGVQD (reference sequence). CDR3 residues: CASSLSGTTTDTQYF. CDR3 nucleotide sequence: TGCGCCAGCAGCCTCTCCGGGACTACCACAGATACGCAGTATTTT.

V is TRBV5-4 and J is TRBJ2-3; 11 bases align to TRBD2. The V and J ends lost 2 bases and 5 bases, in that order; junction bases with no gene match: 10. Germline CDR1 and CDR2: SGHNT and YYREEE (reference sequence). This CDR3 is built from 17 residues. CDR3: CASSFRVAGGGGDTQYF. In DNA form, the CDR3 reads TGTGCCAGCAGCTTTCGGGTAGCGGGAGGGGGAGGAGATACGCAGTATTTT.

The chain links TRBV28 to TRBJ1-2; no clear D gene. Germline CDR1 MDHEN, CDR2 SYDVKM. This CDR3 spans 14 amino acids. V was trimmed by 1 base and J by 1 base, leaving 7 bases between them. Here the CDR3 DNA reads TGTGCCAGCAGTTTATTGATGAGTAACTATGGCTACACCTTC. Protein sequence: CASSLLMSNYGYTF.

This clone was seen only once. This chain links TRBV10-3 with TRBJ2-3; D gene ambiguous. Germline CDR1 and CDR2: ENHRY and SYGVKD. V shed 3 bases and J shed 0 bases, with 13 bases lying between them. The CDR3 is 16 amino acids. The CDR3 DNA is TGTGCCATCAGTGACCCGTCAGGCTATAGCACAGATACGCAGTATTTT. This codes for CAISDPSGYSTDTQYF.

V and J are TRBV27 and TRBJ2-3, with 16 positions matching TRBD2. The J segment lost 6 bases and the V segment lost 2 bases, leaving 14 bases of the junction unmatched. The CDR3 runs to 20 residues. Germline CDR1 is MNHEY and CDR2 is SMNVEV (reference sequence). CDR3 residues: CASSLGGLAGGPGIYDTQYF. DNA for the CDR3: TGTGCCAGCAGTTTAGGGGGACTAGCGGGAGGGCCAGGCATTTATGATACGCAGTATTTT.

This chain links TRBV24-1 with TRBJ2-2, with 12 positions matching TRBD1. Germline CDR1 KGHDR, CDR2 SFDVKD. CDR3 length: 17 residues. J was trimmed by 4 bases and V by 4 bases; bases with no gene match: 6. The CDR3 nucleotides are TGTGCCACCAGTGAGAACCCGGGACAGGGGGCCACCGGGGAGCTGTTTTTT. It is translated as CATSENPGQGATGELFF.

This clone was counted a few times. V and J are TRBV28 and TRBJ1-4, with 7 positions matching TRBD1. Losses at the gene ends were 4 bases for V and 7 bases for J; bases not matched to a gene: 6. The germline CDR1 and CDR2 sequences are MDHEN and SYDVKM. The CDR3 consists of 14 residues. The CDR3 reads CASSSTGAGEKLFF. The CDR3 DNA reads as TGTGCCAGCAGTTCCACAGGGGCTGGTGAAAAACTGTTTTTT.

This rearrangement joins TRBV6-5 to TRBJ2-3, with a weak D call TRBD2 (6 bases). This CDR3 has 15 amino acids. The V end lost 5 bases, the J end lost 0 bases, and 12 bases lay between the germline ends. In germline, CDR1 is MNHEY, CDR2 SVGAGI. The CDR3 nucleotides are TGTGCCAGCAGTCTTCTAGCGCCTAGCACAGATACGCAGTATTTT. It encodes CASSLLAPSTDTQYF.

V is TRBV2 and J is TRBJ2-7; D remains unclear. This CDR3 has 12 amino acids. In germline, CDR1 is SNHLY, CDR2 FYNNEI. V dropped 8 bases and J dropped 3 bases, with 11 bases sitting between them. CDR3 DNA: TGTGCCAGCGCGCAAACCAACTACGAGCAGTACTTC. It encodes CASAQTNYEQYF.

This sequence joins TRBV3-1 (or the pseudogene TRBV3-2) and TRBJ1-3; D gene unclear. Trimming left V 1 base short and J 4 bases short, with 5 bases between. CDR3 length equals 13 residues. Looked up from germline, CDR1 is LGHDT and CDR2 is YNNKEL (reference sequence). The CDR3 sequence is CASSQGPGNTIYF. The CDR3 DNA follows: TGTGCCAGCAGCCAAGGGCCCGGAAACACCATATATTTT.

The rearrangement links TRBV4-1 to TRBJ2-7; 11 bases align to TRBD1. The CDR3 runs 14 residues. Germline trimming cut 5 bases from V and 3 bases from J; bases unmatched to any gene: 3. Per the germline V gene, CDR1 is MGHRA and CDR2 is YSYEKL. CDR3 sequence: CASSKGQGVYEQYF. The CDR3 nucleotides are TGCGCCAGCAGCAAGGGACAGGGGGTCTACGAGCAGTACTTC.

The chain employs TRBV7-2 and TRBJ2-1, with D possibly matching TRBD2 (5 bases). The CDR3 consists of 13 residues. The germline gives CDR1 SGHTA, CDR2 FQGNSA. Trimming pared 1 base from V and 11 bases from J, leaving 12 bases between. The CDR3, as DNA: TGTGCCAGCAGCTTAGGGCGGGTGCCTAAGCAGTTCTTC. Protein product: CASSLGRVPKQFF.

V gene TRBV4-1 combines with J gene TRBJ2-7; TRBD2 agrees at 8 bases. The trim removed 0 bases at V and 6 bases at J, leaving 10 bases unmatched. Germline lookup yields CDR1 MGHRA and CDR2 YSYEKL. This CDR3 comprises 16 residues. The DNA of the CDR3 is TGCGCCAGCAGCCAAGATTCGGGACTAGTGATTTCCGAGCAGTACTTC. It codes for CASSQDSGLVISEQYF.

This clone was observed a single time. V gene TRBV7-6 combines with J gene TRBJ2-7; 7 positions match TRBD2. The ends lost 4 bases at V and 0 bases at J; junction bases unmatched: 6. The CDR3 totals 15 residues. The germline gives CDR1 SGHVS, CDR2 FNYEAQ. As DNA, the CDR3 is TGTGCCAGCAGCTCAACCGGGACTAACTCCTACGAGCAGTACTTC. Translated, it gives CASSSTGTNSYEQYF.

This rearrangement joins TRBV2 to TRBJ2-3; the D is unclear. Trimming left V 5 bases short and J 4 bases short, with 10 bases between. The CDR3 loop spans 13 amino acids. From germline, CDR1 is SNHLY and CDR2 FYNNEI. Here the CDR3 DNA reads TGTGCCAGCAGTCAGTCGTGGTCAGATACGCAGTATTTT. It encodes CASSQSWSDTQYF.

The rearrangement joins TRBV5-6 to TRBJ2-4, with TRBD2 identical over 9 bases. The CDR3 runs 14 residues. V was pared by 6 bases and J by 4 bases, with 5 bases of the junction left unmatched. Germline V lookup: CDR1 SGHDT, CDR2 YYEEEE. The CDR3 nucleotides read TGTGCCAGCACCACGACTAGCGGTAAAAACATTCAGTACTTC. This encodes CASTTTSGKNIQYF.

The chain uses TRBV7-3 and TRBJ2-1, with TRBD2 matching over 8 bases. Germline CDR1 is SGHTA and CDR2 is FQGTGA. With 2 bases clipped from V and 6 bases from J, the junction kept 6 bases outside the gene matches. The CDR3 loop spans 15 amino acids. Here the CDR3 DNA reads TGTGCCAGCAGCTTATCTCTAGCGGGCCTCAATGAGCAGTTCTTC. Translation gives CASSLSLAGLNEQFF.

This clone has just a few counts. As DNA, the CDR3 is TGTGCCAGCAGCTTAGAGAGATGGGGGGTGAACGAGCAGTACTTC. It encodes CASSLERWGVNEQYF. V usage is TRBV7-9 and J usage is TRBJ2-7, with D tentatively TRBD2 (6 bases). CDR3 length equals 15 residues. Germline values: CDR1 SEHNR, CDR2 FQNEAQ (reference sequence). V was pared by 1 base and J by 5 bases, with 15 bases between.